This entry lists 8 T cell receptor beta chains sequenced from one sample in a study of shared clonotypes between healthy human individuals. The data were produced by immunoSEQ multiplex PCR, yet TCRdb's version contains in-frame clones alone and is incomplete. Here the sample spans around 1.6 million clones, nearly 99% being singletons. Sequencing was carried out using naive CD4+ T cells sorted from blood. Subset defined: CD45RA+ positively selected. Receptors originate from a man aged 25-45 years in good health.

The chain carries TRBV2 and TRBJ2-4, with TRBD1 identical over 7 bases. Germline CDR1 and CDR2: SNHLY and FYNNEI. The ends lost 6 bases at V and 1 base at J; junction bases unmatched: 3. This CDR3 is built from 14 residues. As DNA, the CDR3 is TGTGCCAGCAGAGACAGGGACGCCAAAAACATTCAGTACTTC. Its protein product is CASRDRDAKNIQYF. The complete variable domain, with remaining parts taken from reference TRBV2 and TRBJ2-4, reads EPEVTQTPSHQVTQMGQEVILRCVPISNHLYFYWYRQILGQKVEFLVSFYNNEISEKSEIFDDQFSVERPDGSNFTLKIRSTKLEDSAMYFCASRDRDAKNIQYFGAGTRLSVL.

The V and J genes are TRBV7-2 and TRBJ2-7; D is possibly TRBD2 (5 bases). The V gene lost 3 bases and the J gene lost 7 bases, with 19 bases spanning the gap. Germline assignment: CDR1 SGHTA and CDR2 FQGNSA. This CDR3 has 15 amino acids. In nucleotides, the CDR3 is TGTGCCAGCAGCTTCGGGGAGTTACGTAATGGGGAGCAGTACTTC. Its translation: CASSFGELRNGEQYF. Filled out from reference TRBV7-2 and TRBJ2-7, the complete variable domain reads GAGVSQSPSNKVTEKGKDVELRCDPISGHTALYWYRQSLGQGLEFLIYFQGNSAPDKSGLPSDRFSAERTGGSVSTLTIQRTQQEDSAVYLCASSFGELRNGEQYFGPGTRLTVT.

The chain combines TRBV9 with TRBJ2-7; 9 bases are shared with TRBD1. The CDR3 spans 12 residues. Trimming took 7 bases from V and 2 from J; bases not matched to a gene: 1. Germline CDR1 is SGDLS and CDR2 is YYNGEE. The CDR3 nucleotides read TGTGCCAGCGGGACAGGGCCCTACGAGCAGTACTTC. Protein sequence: CASGTGPYEQYF.

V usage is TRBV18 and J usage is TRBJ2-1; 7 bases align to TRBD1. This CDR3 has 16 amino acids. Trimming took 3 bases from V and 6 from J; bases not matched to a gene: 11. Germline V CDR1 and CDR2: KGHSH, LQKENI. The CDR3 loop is CASSPRQGSPINEQFF. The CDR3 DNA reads TGTGCCAGCTCACCCCGACAGGGATCGCCAATCAATGAGCAGTTCTTC. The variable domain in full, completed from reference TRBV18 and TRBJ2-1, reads NAGVMQNPRHLVRRRGQEARLRCSPMKGHSHVYWYRQLPEEGLKFMVYLQKENIIDESGMPKERFSAEFPKEGPSILRIQQVVRGDSAAYFCASSPRQGSPINEQFFGPGTRLTVL.

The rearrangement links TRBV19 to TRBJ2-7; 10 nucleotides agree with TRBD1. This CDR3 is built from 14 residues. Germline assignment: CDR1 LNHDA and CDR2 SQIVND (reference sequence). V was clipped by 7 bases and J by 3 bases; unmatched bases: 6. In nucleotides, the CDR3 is TGTGCCAGTACGGCGGGACAGGGGCTCTACGAGCAGTACTTC. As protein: CASTAGQGLYEQYF.

Here the CDR3 reads CASSPWLGGNTEAFF. The CDR3 region has the DNA TGTGCCAGCAGCCCTTGGTTGGGGGGGAACACTGAAGCTTTCTTT. V is TRBV27 and J is TRBJ1-1, with D maybe TRBD1 (5 bases). CDR1 and CDR2 from the germline V gene are MNHEY and SMNVEV (reference sequence). V lost 6 bases and J lost 1, with 15 bases in between. This CDR3 region has 15 residues.

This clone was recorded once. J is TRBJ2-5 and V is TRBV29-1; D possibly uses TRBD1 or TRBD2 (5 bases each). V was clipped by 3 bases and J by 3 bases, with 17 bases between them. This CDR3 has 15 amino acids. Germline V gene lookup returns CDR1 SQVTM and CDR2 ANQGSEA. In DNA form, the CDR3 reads TGCAGCGTTGACCTGCGGGCAGGGACCGAAGAGACCCAGTACTTC. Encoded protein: CSVDLRAGTEETQYF.

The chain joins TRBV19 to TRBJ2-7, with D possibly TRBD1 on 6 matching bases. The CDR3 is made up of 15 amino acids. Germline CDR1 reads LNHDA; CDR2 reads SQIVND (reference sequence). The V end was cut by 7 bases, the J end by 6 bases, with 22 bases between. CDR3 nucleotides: TGTGCCAGTACCAAGAATCACAGGGCAGGTGCCGAGCAGTACTTC. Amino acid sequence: CASTKNHRAGAEQYF.